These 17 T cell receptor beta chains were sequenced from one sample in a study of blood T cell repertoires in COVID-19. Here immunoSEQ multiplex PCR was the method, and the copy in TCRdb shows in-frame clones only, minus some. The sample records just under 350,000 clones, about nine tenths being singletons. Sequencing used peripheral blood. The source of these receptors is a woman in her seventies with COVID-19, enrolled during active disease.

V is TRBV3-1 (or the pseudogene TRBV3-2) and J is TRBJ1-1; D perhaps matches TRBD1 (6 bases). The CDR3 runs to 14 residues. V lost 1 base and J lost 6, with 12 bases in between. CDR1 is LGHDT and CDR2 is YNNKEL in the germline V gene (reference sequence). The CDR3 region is CASSQGGRGSEAFF. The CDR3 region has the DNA TGTGCCAGCAGCCAAGGGGGCAGGGGCTCTGAAGCTTTCTTT.

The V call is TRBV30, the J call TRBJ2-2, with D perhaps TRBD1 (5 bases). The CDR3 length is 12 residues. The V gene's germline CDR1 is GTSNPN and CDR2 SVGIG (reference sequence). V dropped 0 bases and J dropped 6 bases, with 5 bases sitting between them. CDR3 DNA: TGTGCCTGGAGTGTGGGGCCCGGGGAGCTGTTTTTT. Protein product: CAWSVGPGELFF. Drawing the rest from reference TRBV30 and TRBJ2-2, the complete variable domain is SQTIHQWPATLVQPVGSPLSLECTVEGTSNPNLYWYRQAAGRGLQLLFYSVGIGQISSEVPQNLSASRPQDRQFILSSKKLLLSDSGFYLCAWSVGPGELFFGEGSRLTVL.

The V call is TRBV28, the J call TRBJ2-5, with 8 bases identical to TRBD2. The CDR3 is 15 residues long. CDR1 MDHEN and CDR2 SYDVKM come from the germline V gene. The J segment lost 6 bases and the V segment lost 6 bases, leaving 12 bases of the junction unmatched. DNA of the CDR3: TGTGCCAGCAGGACCCGGGGGGGCCTTTTAAAGACCCAGTACTTC. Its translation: CASRTRGGLLKTQYF. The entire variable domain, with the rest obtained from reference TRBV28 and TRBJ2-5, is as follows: DVKVTQSSRYLVKRTGEKVFLECVQDMDHENMFWYRQDPGLGLRLIYFSYDVKMKEKGDIPEGYSVSREKKERFSLILESASTNQTSMYLCASRTRGGLLKTQYFGPGTRLLVL.

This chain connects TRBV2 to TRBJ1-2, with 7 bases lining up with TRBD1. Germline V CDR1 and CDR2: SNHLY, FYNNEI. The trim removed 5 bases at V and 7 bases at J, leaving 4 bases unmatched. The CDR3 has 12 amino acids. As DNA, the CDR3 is TGTGCCAGCAGTAAGACAGGGTCTGGCTACACCTTC. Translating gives CASSKTGSGYTF.

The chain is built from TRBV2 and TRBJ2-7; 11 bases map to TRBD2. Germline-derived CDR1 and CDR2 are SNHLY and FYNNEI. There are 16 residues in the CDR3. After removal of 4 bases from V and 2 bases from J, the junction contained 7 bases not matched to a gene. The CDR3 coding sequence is TGTGCCAGCAGTGTGGCCGGTAGCGGGGGGGCCTACGAGCAGTACTTC. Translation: CASSVAGSGGAYEQYF.

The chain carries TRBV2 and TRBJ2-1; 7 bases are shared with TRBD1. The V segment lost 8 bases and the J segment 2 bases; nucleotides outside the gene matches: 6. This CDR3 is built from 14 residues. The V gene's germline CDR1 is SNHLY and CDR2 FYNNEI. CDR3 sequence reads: CASCPTGPYNEQFF. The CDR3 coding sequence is TGTGCCAGCTGCCCGACAGGGCCCTACAATGAGCAGTTCTTC.

CDR3 sequence reads: CASILPGQPQHF. The CDR3 DNA follows: TGTGCCAGCATCCTCCCGGGACAGCCCCAGCATTTT. V gene TRBV6-4 combines with J gene TRBJ1-5; D unclear. The CDR3 totals 12 residues. Trimming took off 7 bases at V and 7 bases at J, with 11 bases between the two ends. Germline CDR1 is MRHNA and CDR2 is SNTAGT.

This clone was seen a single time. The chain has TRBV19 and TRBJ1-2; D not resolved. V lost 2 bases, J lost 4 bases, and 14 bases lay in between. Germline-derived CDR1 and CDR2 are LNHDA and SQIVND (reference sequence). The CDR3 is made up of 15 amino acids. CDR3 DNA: TGTGCCAGTAGTATAACAGCCTTAAGGTTCTATGGCTACACCTTC. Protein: CASSITALRFYGYTF.

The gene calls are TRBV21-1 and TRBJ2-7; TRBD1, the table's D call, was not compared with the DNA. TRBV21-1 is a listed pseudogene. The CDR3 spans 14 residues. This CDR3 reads CASSPRDRDRPQYF. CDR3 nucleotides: TGTGCCAGCAGCCCACGGGACAGGGATCGTCCCCAGTACTTC.

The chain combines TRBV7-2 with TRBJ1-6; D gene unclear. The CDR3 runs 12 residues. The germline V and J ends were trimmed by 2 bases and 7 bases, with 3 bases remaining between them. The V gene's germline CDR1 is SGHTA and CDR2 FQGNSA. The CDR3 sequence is CASSLQNSPLHF. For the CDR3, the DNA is TGTGCCAGCAGCTTACAGAATTCACCCCTCCACTTT. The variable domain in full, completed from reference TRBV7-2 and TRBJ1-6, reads GAGVSQSPSNKVTEKGKDVELRCDPISGHTALYWYRQSLGQGLEFLIYFQGNSAPDKSGLPSDRFSAERTGGSVSTLTIQRTQQEDSAVYLCASSLQNSPLHFGNGTRLTVT.

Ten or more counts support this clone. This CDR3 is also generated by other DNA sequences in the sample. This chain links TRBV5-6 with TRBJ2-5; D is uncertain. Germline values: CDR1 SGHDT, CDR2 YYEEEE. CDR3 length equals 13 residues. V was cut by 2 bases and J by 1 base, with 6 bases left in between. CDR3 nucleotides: TGTGCCAGCAGCTTCCTGTCCCAAGAGACCCAGTACTTC. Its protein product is CASSFLSQETQYF. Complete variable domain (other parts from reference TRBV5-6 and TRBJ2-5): DAGVTQSPTHLIKTRGQQVTLRCSPKSGHDTVSWYQQALGQGPQFIFQYYEEEERQRGNFPDRFSGHQFPNYSSELNVNALLLGDSALYLCASSFLSQETQYFGPGTRLLVL.

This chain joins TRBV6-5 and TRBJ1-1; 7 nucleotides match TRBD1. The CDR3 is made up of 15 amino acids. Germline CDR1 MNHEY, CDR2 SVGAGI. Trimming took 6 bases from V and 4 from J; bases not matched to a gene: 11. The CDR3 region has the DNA TGTGCCAGCAGGGGGGTCAGGGGGGAGGCCACTGAAGCTTTCTTT. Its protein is CASRGVRGEATEAFF.

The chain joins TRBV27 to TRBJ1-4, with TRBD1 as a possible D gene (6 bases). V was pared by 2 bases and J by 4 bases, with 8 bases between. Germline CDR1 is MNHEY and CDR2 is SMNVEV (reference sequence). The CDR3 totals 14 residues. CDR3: CASSLPGVNEKLFF. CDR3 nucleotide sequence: TGTGCCAGCAGTTTACCAGGGGTTAATGAAAAACTGTTTTTT.

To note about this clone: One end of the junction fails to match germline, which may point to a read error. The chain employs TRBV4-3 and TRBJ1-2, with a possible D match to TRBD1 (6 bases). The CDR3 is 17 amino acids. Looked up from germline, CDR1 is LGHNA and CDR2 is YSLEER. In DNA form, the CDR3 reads TGCGCCATCAGCCAAGAATGGGGGTTGTGTGAGACAGGAACCTACACCTTC. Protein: CAISQEWGLCETGTYTF.

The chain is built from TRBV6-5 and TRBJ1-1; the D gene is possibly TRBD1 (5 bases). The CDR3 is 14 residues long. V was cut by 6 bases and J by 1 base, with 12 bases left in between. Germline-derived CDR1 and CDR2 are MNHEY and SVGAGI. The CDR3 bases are TGTGCCAGCAGGGTAACGGGGGAGAACACTGAAGCTTTCTTT. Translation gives CASRVTGENTEAFF.

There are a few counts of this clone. The CDR3 nucleotides read TGTGCCAGCAGTTTTCTCTTGTACAATGAGCAGTTCTTC. As protein: CASSFLLYNEQFF. This sequence joins TRBV12-3 or TRBV12-4 and TRBJ2-1; D gene unclear. The CDR3 spans 13 residues. Trimming removed 3 bases from V and 4 bases from J, with 7 bases in between.

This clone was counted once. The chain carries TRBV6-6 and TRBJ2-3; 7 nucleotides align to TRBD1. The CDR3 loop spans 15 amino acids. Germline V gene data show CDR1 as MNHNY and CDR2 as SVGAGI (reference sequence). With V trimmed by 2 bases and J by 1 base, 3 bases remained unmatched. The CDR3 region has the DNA TGTGCCAGCAGTTACCAGGGGGTCGGCACAGATACGCAGTATTTT. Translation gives CASSYQGVGTDTQYF.